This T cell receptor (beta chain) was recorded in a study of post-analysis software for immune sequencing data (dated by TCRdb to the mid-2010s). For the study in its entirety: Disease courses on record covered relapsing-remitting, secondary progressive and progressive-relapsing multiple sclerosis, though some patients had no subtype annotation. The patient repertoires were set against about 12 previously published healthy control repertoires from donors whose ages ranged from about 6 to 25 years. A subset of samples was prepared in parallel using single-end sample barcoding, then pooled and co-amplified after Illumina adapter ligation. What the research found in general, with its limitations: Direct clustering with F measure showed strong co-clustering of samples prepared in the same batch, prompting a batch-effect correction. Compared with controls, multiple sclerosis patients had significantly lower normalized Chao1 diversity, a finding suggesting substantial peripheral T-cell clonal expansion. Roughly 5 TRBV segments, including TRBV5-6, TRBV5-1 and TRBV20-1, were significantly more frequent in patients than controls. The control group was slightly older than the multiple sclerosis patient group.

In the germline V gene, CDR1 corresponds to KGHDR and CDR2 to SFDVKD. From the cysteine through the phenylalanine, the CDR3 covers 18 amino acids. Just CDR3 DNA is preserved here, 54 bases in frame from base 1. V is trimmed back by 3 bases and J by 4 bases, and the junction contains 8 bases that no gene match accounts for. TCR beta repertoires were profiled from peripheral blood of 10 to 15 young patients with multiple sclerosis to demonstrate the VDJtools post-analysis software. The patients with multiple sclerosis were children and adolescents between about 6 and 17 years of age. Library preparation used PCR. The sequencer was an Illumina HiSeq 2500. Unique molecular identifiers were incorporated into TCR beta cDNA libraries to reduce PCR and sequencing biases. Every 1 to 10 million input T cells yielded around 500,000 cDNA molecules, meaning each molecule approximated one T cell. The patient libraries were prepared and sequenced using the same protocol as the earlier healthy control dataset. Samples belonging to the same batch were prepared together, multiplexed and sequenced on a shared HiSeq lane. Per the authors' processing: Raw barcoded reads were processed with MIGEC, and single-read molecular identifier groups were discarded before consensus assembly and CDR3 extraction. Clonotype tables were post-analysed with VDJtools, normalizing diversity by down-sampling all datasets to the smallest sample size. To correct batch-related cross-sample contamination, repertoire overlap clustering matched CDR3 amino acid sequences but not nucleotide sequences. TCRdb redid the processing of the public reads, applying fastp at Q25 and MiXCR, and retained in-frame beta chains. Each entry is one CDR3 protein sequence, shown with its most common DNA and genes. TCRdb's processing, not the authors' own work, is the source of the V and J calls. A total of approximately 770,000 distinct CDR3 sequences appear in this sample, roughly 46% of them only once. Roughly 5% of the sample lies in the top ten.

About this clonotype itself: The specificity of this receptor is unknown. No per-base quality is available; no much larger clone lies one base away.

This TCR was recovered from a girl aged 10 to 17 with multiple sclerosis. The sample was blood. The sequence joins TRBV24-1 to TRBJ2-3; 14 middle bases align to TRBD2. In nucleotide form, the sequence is TGTGCCACCAGTGATCCCACCGGACTAGCGGGAGGCGCAGATACGCAGTATTTT. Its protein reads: CATSDPTGLAGGADTQYF.